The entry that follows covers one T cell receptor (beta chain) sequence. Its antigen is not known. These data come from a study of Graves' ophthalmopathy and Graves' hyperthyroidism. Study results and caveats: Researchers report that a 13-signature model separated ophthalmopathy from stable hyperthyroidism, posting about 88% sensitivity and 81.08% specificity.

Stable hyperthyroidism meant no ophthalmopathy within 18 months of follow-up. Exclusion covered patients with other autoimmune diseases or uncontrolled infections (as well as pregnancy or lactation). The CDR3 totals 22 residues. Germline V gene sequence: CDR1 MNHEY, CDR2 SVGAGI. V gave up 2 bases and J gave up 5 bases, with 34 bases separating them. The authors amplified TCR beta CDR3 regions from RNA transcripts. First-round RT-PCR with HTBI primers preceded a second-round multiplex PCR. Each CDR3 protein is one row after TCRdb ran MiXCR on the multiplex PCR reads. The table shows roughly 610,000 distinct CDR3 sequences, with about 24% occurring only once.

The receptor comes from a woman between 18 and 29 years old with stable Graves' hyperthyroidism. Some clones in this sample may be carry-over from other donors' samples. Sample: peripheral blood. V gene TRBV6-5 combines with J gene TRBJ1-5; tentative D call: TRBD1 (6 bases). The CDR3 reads CASSYGWFGGGVVRVKDQPQHF. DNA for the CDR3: TGTGCCAGCAGTTACGGTTGGTTTGGCGGGGGCGTGGTGCGGGTTAAGGATCAGCCCCAGCATTTT.